These T cell receptor beta chains were read from a single sample in a study of T-cell memory formation after mild COVID-19. Each CDR3 protein is one row after TCRdb ran MiXCR on the 5' RACE reads. The table shows some 290,000 distinct CDR3 sequences, with about 16% occurring only once. The sample consisted of PBMCs or a T cell subset sorted from them (not recorded which). These receptors were collected from a man younger than 30 who had mild COVID-19 (a few samples of this study predate the infection). Cell type and time point are not known. CDR3s leave out the opening cysteine and the closing phenylalanine or tryptophan.

length: 12; V: TRBV5-1; CDR3: ASSLGRGANVLT
length: 14; V: TRBV5-1; CDR3: ASSFPSGGPTDTQY
length: 11; V: TRBV27; CDR3: ASSPLLEETQY
length: 14; V: TRBV5-1; CDR3: ASSLRPLRDKNIQY
length: 11; V: TRBV7-2; CDR3: ARSLGKGTEAF
length: 11; V: TRBV7-2; CDR3: ASSPHTGQPQH
length: 11; V: TRBV6-5; CDR3: ASQRQINTEAF
length: 9; V: TRBV20-1; CDR3: SATGAGELF
length: 15; V: TRBV9; CDR3: ASSVESGWGNTGELF
length: 14; V: TRBV4-1; CDR3: ASSQEESGGQETQY
length: 12; V: TRBV6-2/TRBV6-3; CDR3: ASSGQGLYNEQF
length: 12; V: TRBV7-3; CDR3: ASSLSRDTGELF
length: 12; V: TRBV6-2/TRBV6-3; CDR3: ASSRTGWAYEQY
length: 12; V: TRBV7-6; CDR3: ASSSTGDRETQY
length: 12; V: TRBV5-1; CDR3: ASAGGARDTEAF
length: 12; V: TRBV6-4; CDR3: ASRAVQSSDTQY
length: 10; V: TRBV6-6; CDR3: ASSTPWDIQY
length: 16; V: TRBV12-3/TRBV12-4; CDR3: ASSHPRGQGANTGELF
length: 11; V: TRBV24-1; CDR3: ATSETYTDTQY
length: 11; V: TRBV4-1; CDR3: ASSQGHSDTQY
length: 11; V: TRBV7-9; CDR3: ASSSRGPETQY
length: 12; V: TRBV24-1; CDR3: ATSDRRGTDTQY
length: 12; V: TRBV12-5; CDR3: ASGLSRGDTEAF
length: 11; V: TRBV6-6; CDR3: ASSPPRSGELF
length: 13; V: TRBV12-3/TRBV12-4; CDR3: ASSFQGSGNSPLH
length: 13; V: TRBV12-3/TRBV12-4; CDR3: ASSRRALDTGELF
length: 16; V: TRBV5-1; CDR3: ASSLRYSSATSVEKLF
length: 12; V: TRBV5-5; CDR3: ASETGISVNIQY
length: 13; V: TRBV4-2; CDR3: ASSQGARVIYEQY